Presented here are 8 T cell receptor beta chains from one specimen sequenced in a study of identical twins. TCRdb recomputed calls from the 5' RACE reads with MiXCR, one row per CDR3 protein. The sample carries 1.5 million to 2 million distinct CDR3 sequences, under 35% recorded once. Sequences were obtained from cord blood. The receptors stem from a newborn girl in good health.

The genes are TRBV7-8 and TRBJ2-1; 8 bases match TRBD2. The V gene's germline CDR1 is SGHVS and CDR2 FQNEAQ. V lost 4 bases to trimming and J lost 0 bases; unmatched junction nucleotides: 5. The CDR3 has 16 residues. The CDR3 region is CASSSIAGRSYNEQFF. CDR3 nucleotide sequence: TGTGCCAGCAGCTCCATAGCGGGGCGCTCCTACAATGAGCAGTTCTTC.

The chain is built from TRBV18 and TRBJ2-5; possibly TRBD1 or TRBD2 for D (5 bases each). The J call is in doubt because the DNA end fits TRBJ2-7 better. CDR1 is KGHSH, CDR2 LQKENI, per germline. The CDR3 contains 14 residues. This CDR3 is CASSPPGVYYEQYF. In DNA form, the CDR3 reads TGTGCCAGCTCACCACCGGGGGTCTACTACGAGCAGTACTTC.

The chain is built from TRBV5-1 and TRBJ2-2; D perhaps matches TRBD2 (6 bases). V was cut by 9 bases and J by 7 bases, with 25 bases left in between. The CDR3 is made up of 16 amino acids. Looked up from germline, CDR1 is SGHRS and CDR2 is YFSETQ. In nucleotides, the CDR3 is TGCGCCACCAGTTCTAGCGAGGGTGCGATTATCGGGGAGCTGTTTTTT. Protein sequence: CATSSSEGAIIGELFF.

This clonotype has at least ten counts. The CDR3 loop is CASSLEPGDYGYTF. DNA for the CDR3: TGTGCCAGCAGCTTAGAACCAGGGGACTATGGCTACACCTTC. The V call is TRBV11-2, the J call TRBJ1-2; TRBD1 is a possible D gene (6 bases). This CDR3 is built from 14 residues. Germline CDR1 is SGHAT and CDR2 is FQNNGV. V was shortened by 0 bases and J by 3 bases, with 8 bases between the two germline ends.

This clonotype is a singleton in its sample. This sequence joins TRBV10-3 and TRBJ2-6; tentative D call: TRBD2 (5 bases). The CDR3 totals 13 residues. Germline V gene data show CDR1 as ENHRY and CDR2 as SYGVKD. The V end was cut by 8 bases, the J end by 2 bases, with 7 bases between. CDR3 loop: CAIAGAGANVLTF. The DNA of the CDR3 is TGTGCCATCGCCGGGGCTGGGGCCAACGTCCTGACTTTC.

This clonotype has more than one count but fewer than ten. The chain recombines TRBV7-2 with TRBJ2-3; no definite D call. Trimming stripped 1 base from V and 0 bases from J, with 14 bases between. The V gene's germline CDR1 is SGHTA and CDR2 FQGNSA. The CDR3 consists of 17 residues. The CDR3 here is CASSLDWKTSSTDTQYF. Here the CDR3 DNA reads TGTGCCAGCAGCTTAGATTGGAAGACTTCTAGCACAGATACGCAGTATTTT.

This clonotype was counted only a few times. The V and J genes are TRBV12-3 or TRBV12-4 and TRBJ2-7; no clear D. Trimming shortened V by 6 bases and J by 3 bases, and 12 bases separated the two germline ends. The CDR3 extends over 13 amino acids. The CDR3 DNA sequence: TGTGCCAGCAGCCACACACCGGGCTACGAGCAGTACTTC. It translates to CASSHTPGYEQYF.

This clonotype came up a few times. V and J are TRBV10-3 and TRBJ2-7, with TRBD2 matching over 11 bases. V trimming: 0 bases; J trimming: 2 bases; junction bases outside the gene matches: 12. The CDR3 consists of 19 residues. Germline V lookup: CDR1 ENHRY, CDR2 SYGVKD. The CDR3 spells CAISESGTSGTYPTYEQYF. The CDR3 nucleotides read TGTGCCATCAGTGAGTCGGGGACTAGCGGAACATATCCGACCTACGAGCAGTACTTC.